The 9 T cell receptor beta chains listed next were all sequenced from one sample in a study of neurological immune-mediated disorders. TCRdb re-derived calls from the 5' RACE reads in MiXCR, one entry per CDR3 protein. The sample includes tens of thousands of distinct CDR3 sequences, roughly 7.3% seen only once; the top ten take 4.4%. Sequenced material: PBMCs. These receptors all come from a woman aged 40-49 years in good health.

This clonotype was recorded at least ten times. The chain links TRBV5-1 to TRBJ2-1; 8 nucleotides line up with TRBD2. Germline CDR1 and CDR2: SGHRS and YFSETQ. The CDR3 sequence is 17 residues long. V shed 1 base and J 6 bases; nucleotides not matched to a gene: 12. The CDR3 bases are TGCGCCAGCAGCTTGAACCCAGGACTAGCTCAAAGCAATGAGCAGTTCTTC. Amino acids: CASSLNPGLAQSNEQFF.

In its sample, this clonotype was seen many times. This chain connects TRBV7-9 to TRBJ2-7, with 9 bases matching TRBD2. This CDR3 comprises 15 residues. Germline CDR1 reads SEHNR; CDR2 reads FQNEAQ (reference sequence). With V trimmed by 3 bases and J by 5 bases, 8 bases remained unmatched. CDR3: CASSLIAGAVNEQYF. The CDR3 bases are TGTGCCAGCAGCTTGATAGCGGGAGCGGTCAACGAGCAGTACTTC.

This clonotype is deemed medium-sized. The CDR3 nucleotides are TGTGCCAGCAGTTTACAGGGGTCTGGGGCCAACGTCCTGACTTTC. Its translation: CASSLQGSGANVLTF. The genes are TRBV27 and TRBJ2-6; D is perhaps TRBD1 (6 bases). The CDR3 covers 15 residues. The germline V and J ends were trimmed by 2 bases and 1 base, with 6 bases remaining between them. Per germline, CDR1 MNHEY and CDR2 SMNVEV (reference sequence).

This clonotype was found many times. The V and J genes are TRBV5-1 and TRBJ1-6; perhaps TRBD1 as D (5 bases). Germline CDR1 reads SGHRS; CDR2 reads YFSETQ. V was cut by 0 bases and J by 9 bases, with 7 bases left in between. The CDR3 has 13 residues. Here the CDR3 DNA reads TGCGCCAGCAGCTTGGAGACAGCTTCACCCCTCCACTTT. Translated: CASSLETASPLHF.

This clonotype was observed many times. The chain has TRBV7-8 and TRBJ1-6, with D perhaps TRBD1 (6 bases). The CDR3 sequence is 16 residues long. Trimming pared 5 bases from V and 2 bases from J, leaving 13 bases between. The germline V gene encodes CDR1 SGHVS and CDR2 FQNEAQ. Here the CDR3 reads CASSRRDIAYNSPLHF. As DNA, the CDR3 is TGTGCCAGCAGCCGCAGGGACATCGCCTATAATTCACCCCTCCACTTT.

This clonotype was recorded many times. The chain couples TRBV5-1 to TRBJ2-7, with 7 bases aligning to TRBD2. The ends lost 1 base at V and 6 bases at J; junction bases unmatched: 10. CDR1 is SGHRS, CDR2 YFSETQ, per germline. This CDR3 has 15 amino acids. CDR3 sequence: CASSLNLAGSGEQYF. DNA for the CDR3: TGCGCCAGCAGCTTGAACTTAGCGGGTTCCGGCGAGCAGTACTTC.

The sample holds a few counts of this clonotype. The rearrangement links TRBV7-3 to TRBJ1-1; D is undetermined. Germline values: CDR1 SGHTA, CDR2 FQGTGA. Deletions cut 2 bases from V and 1 base from J, with 11 bases between. The CDR3 length is 15 residues. CDR3 sequence: CASSLGGSKNTEAFF. CDR3 nucleotide sequence: TGTGCCAGCAGCTTAGGAGGCAGCAAGAACACTGAAGCTTTCTTT.

This clonotype was observed many times. CDR3 bases: TGTGCCAGCAGCGTAGAGGGCAGGGCGCGGGACACTGAAGCTTTCTTT. Protein product: CASSVEGRARDTEAFF. The chain combines TRBV9 with TRBJ1-1; D might be TRBD1 (5 bases). This CDR3 spans 16 amino acids. Trimming shortened V by 0 bases and J by 3 bases, and 15 bases separated the two germline ends. Germline assignment: CDR1 SGDLS and CDR2 YYNGEE.

This clonotype was seen ten or more times. This sequence joins TRBV27 and TRBJ2-2; D may be TRBD1 (7 bases). The CDR3 sequence is 14 residues long. Germline V gene data show CDR1 as MNHEY and CDR2 as SMNVEV (reference sequence). V was pared by 5 bases and J by 5 bases, with 12 bases between. The CDR3 loop is CASSSRGATGELFF. The CDR3 DNA sequence: TGTGCCAGCAGTAGCAGGGGGGCTACCGGGGAGCTGTTTTTT.